These T cell receptor beta chains were read from a single sample in a study of CD8 T cells in Susac syndrome. TCRdb re-analysed the immunoSEQ multiplex PCR reads in MiXCR, keeping a single row per CDR3 protein. The sample carries over 150,000 distinct CDR3 sequences, around 93% recorded once. Sample: CD4+ T cells from PBMCs. The receptors derive from a human donor with multiple sclerosis. The CDR3 runs from the conserved cysteine through the conserved F or W. D genes are given only for firm matches. The listing skips clone size in some rows; elsewhere it reads once, few, many or a size class.

>TRBJ1-1|TRBD1|-|TRBV6-2/TRBV6-3|15
TGTGCCACCACCACGCGGACAGGGGGGAACACTGAAGCTTTCTTT
CATTTRTGGNTEAFF
>TRBJ2-7|-|-|TRBV28|12
TGTGCCGCCCTCCGAAGGGGCTACGAGCAGTACTTC
CAALRRGYEQYF
>TRBJ2-7|-|-|TRBV5-1|14
TGCGCCAGCAGCTTGGGTCAAAGGCTGGACGAGCAGTACTTC
CASSLGQRLDEQYF
>TRBJ2-3|-|-|TRBV5-1|15
TGCGCCAGCAGCCCGGACTTGACGGGCCCAGATACGCAGTATTTT
CASSPDLTGPDTQYF
>TRBJ1-2|-|once|TRBV2|12
TGTGCCGGATCCGGGACTTTCTATGGCTACACCTTC
CAGSGTFYGYTF
>TRBJ2-1|TRBD1|once|TRBV12-3/TRBV12-4|17
TGTGCCAGCAGGCCCGGACAGGGGAGGATAAGCTACAATGAGCAGTTCTTC
CASRPGQGRISYNEQFF
>TRBJ2-1|TRBD2|-|TRBV29-1|13
TGCAGCGTTCAGGGGAGCGGGGGCCCTGAGCAGTTCTTC
CSVQGSGGPEQFF
>TRBJ2-1|-|-|TRBV15|13
TGTGCCACCAGCAGAGACCCGACGAATGAGCAGTTCTTC
CATSRDPTNEQFF
>TRBJ1-2|-|-|TRBV7-3|14
TGTGCCAGCAGCTTAACTCCAGAGAACTATGGCTACACCTTC
CASSLTPENYGYTF
>TRBJ1-2|-|-|TRBV7-6|19
TGTGCCAGCAGCTTAAAACTAAGGGGTCCGATCTTAGCTAACTATGGCTACACCTTC
CASSLKLRGPILANYGYTF
>TRBJ1-2|-|-|TRBV6-5|15
TGTGCCAGCAGTTACTCGACAAACGGGAACTATGGCTACACCTTC
CASSYSTNGNYGYTF
>TRBJ2-6|-|-|TRBV28|10
TGTGCGACTGGGGCCAACGTCCTGACTTTC
CATGANVLTF
>TRBJ1-2|-|-|TRBV5-6|12
TGTGCCAGCAGCCCACAAGCCTATGGCTACACCTTC
CASSPQAYGYTF
>TRBJ2-1|TRBD1|once|TRBV24-1|13
TGTGCCACCAGTGAAGGGGGCCTGAATGAGCAGTTCTTC
CATSEGGLNEQFF
>TRBJ2-1|TRBD2|-|TRBV5-4|16
TGCGCCAGCAGCAACCACCTAGCGGAACTCTCCAATGAGCAGTTCTTC
CASSNHLAELSNEQFF
>TRBJ2-5|-|-|TRBV12-3/TRBV12-4|13
TGTGCCAGCAGTTCAGGTATCCTCGAGACCCAGTACTTC
CASSSGILETQYF
>TRBJ2-1|TRBD2|-|TRBV6-1|15
TGTGCCAGCAGTAAATCTAGCGGGGGATACAATGAGCAGTTCTTC
CASSKSSGGYNEQFF
>TRBJ2-1|TRBD2|-|TRBV30|13
TGTGCCTGCGAGCCTAGCGGGATGAATGAGCAGTTCTTC
CACEPSGMNEQFF
>TRBJ2-2|-|-|TRBV6-5|16
TGTGCCAGCAGTTCTCTGGGACTGGGGAACACCGGGGAGCTGTTTTTT
CASSSLGLGNTGELFF
>TRBJ1-1|-|-|TRBV2|15
TGTGCCAGCAGGGACCGAGGGGGAAAGAACACTGAAGCTTTCTTT
CASRDRGGKNTEAFF
>TRBJ1-3|-|-|TRBV7-9|15
TGTGCCAGCAGCTTGACTACAGGGAACGGAAACACCATATATTTT
CASSLTTGNGNTIYF
>TRBJ1-5|-|-|TRBV6-1|13
TGTGCCAGCAGTGAACAGAGAAATCAGCCCCAGCATTTT
CASSEQRNQPQHF
>TRBJ1-3|TRBD1|-|TRBV3-1|14
TGTGCCAGCAGCCAATCAGGGGGAGGAAACACCATATATTTT
CASSQSGGGNTIYF
>TRBJ1-5|TRBD1|-|TRBV12-3/TRBV12-4|15
TGTGCCATTTTCGGGACAGCTTTCCCCAATCAGCCCCAGCATTTT
CAIFGTAFPNQPQHF
>TRBJ2-5|-|-|TRBV29-1|13
TGCAGCGTTGCCGTCGGGGTCCAAGAGACCCAGTACTTC
CSVAVGVQETQYF
>TRBJ2-7|TRBD1|-|TRBV25-1|16
TGTGCCAGCAGTGACCCCTCAGGGGGACGATCCTACGAGCAGTACTTC
CASSDPSGGRSYEQYF
>TRBJ2-3|TRBD2|-|TRBV7-2|15
TGTGCCAGCGCTAGCGGGGCCTATAGCACAGATACGCAGTATTTT
CASASGAYSTDTQYF
>TRBJ2-2|-|-|TRBV7-2|17
TGTGCCAGCAGCTTAGCCGGCGCAGGTTGGGACACCGGGGAGCTGTTTTTT
CASSLAGAGWDTGELFF
>TRBJ2-3|-|-|TRBV24-1|16
TGTGCCACCAGTGATTTGCCCAGCAGGAGCACAGATACGCAGTATTTT
CATSDLPSRSTDTQYF
>TRBJ1-5|-|once|TRBV5-1|16
TGCGCCAGCAGCTTGGCCCCAGGTCCTAGCAATCAGCCCCAGCATTTT
CASSLAPGPSNQPQHF
>TRBJ2-1|-|-|TRBV2|14
TGTGCCAGCAAGGTTTCTACAGGATACAATGAGCAGTTCTTC
CASKVSTGYNEQFF
>TRBJ2-3|-|-|TRBV12-3/TRBV12-4|16
TGTGCCAGCAGTTTAGCTCCCGGCGGCCTCACAGATACGCAGTATTTT
CASSLAPGGLTDTQYF
>TRBJ2-5|-|-|TRBV20-1|13
TGCAGTGCGCCCCCACCTGGGGGAGAGACCCAGTACTTC
CSAPPPGGETQYF
>TRBJ1-1|-|-|TRBV5-1|14
TGCGCCAGCACCAAATCCGGACAGAACACTGAAGCTTTCTTT
CASTKSGQNTEAFF
>TRBJ1-1|TRBD1|once|TRBV5-1|15
TGCGCCAGCAGCTCGATGACAGGGTACTTGACTGAAGCTTTCTTT
CASSSMTGYLTEAFF
>TRBJ2-7|-|-|TRBV3-1|15
TGTGCCAGCAGCCAGGGGACAACCCCCACCTACGAGCAGTACTTC
CASSQGTTPTYEQYF
>TRBJ1-2|-|-|TRBV30|13
TGTGCCTGGAGTCACCGGGGGAACTATGGCTACACCTTC
CAWSHRGNYGYTF
>TRBJ2-3|-|-|TRBV25-1|13
TGTGCCAGCAGTGTGGCATCAGGGTTTACGCAGTATTTT
CASSVASGFTQYF
>TRBJ2-5|-|-|TRBV2|16
TGTGCCAGCAACCGAGGGGGACGGACGTACCAAGAGACCCAGTACTTC
CASNRGGRTYQETQYF
>TRBJ1-2|TRBD1|-|TRBV7-9|16
TGTGCCAGCAGCACCGGGACAGGGGGGGATAGCTATGGCTACACCTTC
CASSTGTGGDSYGYTF
>TRBJ2-1|TRBD2|-|TRBV20-1|14
TGCAGTGCCGAGGACGGGAGGGGAGTCAATGAGCAGTTCTTC
CSAEDGRGVNEQFF
>TRBJ2-5|-|-|TRBV27|14
TGTGCCAGCAGTTTCTCTATGGTTTCGGAGACCCAGTACTTC
CASSFSMVSETQYF
>TRBJ2-3|-|-|TRBV7-3|17
TGTGCCAGCAGCCGCGAGGGGCGGGGGCCTAGCACAGATACGCAGTATTTT
CASSREGRGPSTDTQYF
>TRBJ1-1|-|-|TRBV28|16
TGTGCCAGCACCGAAATAGAGGGCTTGATAGGCACTGAAGCTTTCTTT
CASTEIEGLIGTEAFF
>TRBJ1-1|-|-|TRBV11-1|15
TGTGCCAGCACCGGGCGGTGGGGCCAGAACACTGAAGCTTTCTTT
CASTGRWGQNTEAFF
>TRBJ2-1|-|-|TRBV20-1|10
TGCAGTGCGCGGGACAATGAGCAGTTCTTC
CSARDNEQFF
>TRBJ2-1|-|-|TRBV6-2/TRBV6-3|12
TGTGCCAGCAGTTTCAGGTACAATGAGCAGTTCTTC
CASSFRYNEQFF
>TRBJ1-2|-|-|TRBV28|13
TGTGCCAGCAGCCGCGGGACTAACTATGGCTACACCTTC
CASSRGTNYGYTF
>TRBJ2-7|-|-|TRBV19|15
TGTGCCAGTAGTATGGAGTCCAGGGGGGTCTACGAGCAGTACTTC
CASSMESRGVYEQYF
>TRBJ1-5|TRBD1|once|TRBV28|14
TGTGCCAGCAGCACAACGACAGGGTATCAGCCCCAGCATTTT
CASSTTTGYQPQHF
>TRBJ2-7|-|-|TRBV6-5|14
TGTGCCAGCTCCCAGGGACCGGGTACCTACGAGCAGTACTTC
CASSQGPGTYEQYF
>TRBJ2-7|-|-|TRBV7-2|15
TGTGCCAGCAGCTATCAACAGGGAGGAGCCTACGAGCAGTACTTC
CASSYQQGGAYEQYF
>TRBJ1-1|TRBD1|-|TRBV9|13
TGTGCCAGCAGCGTAGAAGGACAGGGGGAAGCTTTCTTT
CASSVEGQGEAFF
>TRBJ2-1|-|-|TRBV5-6|13
TGTGCCAGCAGCCTTGGACAGTACAATGAGCAGTTCTTC
CASSLGQYNEQFF
>TRBJ2-3|-|once|TRBV19|18
TGTGCCAGTAGTATAGATATGGCATCGGGGGGCTACACAGATACGCAGTATTTT
CASSIDMASGGYTDTQYF
>TRBJ2-7|-|-|TRBV19|16
TGTGCCAGTAGTATGGCAAACACGCCGGGTGGTTACGAGCAGTACTTC
CASSMANTPGGYEQYF
>TRBJ1-1|TRBD1|-|TRBV5-1|15
TGCGCCAGCAGCTTCCAGGGTCAGGGGGCCACTGAAGCTTTCTTT
CASSFQGQGATEAFF
>TRBJ2-1|-|-|TRBV6-2/TRBV6-3|11
TGTGCCAGCACGTCCTACAATGAGCAGTTCTTC
CASTSYNEQFF